This record covers a single T cell receptor beta chain. Its target antigen remains unknown. No clone much larger than this one lies a single base away; base qualities are absent. Its CDR3 holds 18 amino acids, cysteine through phenylalanine. Solely the CDR3 DNA is kept, with 54 bases framed from the first base. Here V drops 0 bases and J drops 1 base, and the junction holds 8 bases not matched to any gene. For CDR1 and CDR2, the germline V gene (reference sequence) lists LGHDT and YNNKEL. This specimen belongs to a study of T cells in Graves' hyperthyroidism and ophthalmopathy (dated 2019 in TCRdb). Regarding the study in general: Peripheral blood was sampled at the time of initial diagnosis, prior to any treatment. Thyroid tissue and blood T-cell repertoires from about six Graves' hyperthyroidism patients were also compared in the study. A discovery cohort of around 98 patients, approximately 45 with Graves' ophthalmopathy and about 60 with stable Graves' hyperthyroidism, was used to find distinguishing TCR V-J signatures. The 100 discovery patients were randomly split 7:3 into training and test sets. After blood sampling, hyperthyroidism patients were treated with methimazole at a starting dose of 30 mg daily, and ophthalmopathy patients were treated with high-dose intravenous methylprednisolone. An independent validation cohort of around 20 hyperthyroidism patients and about 16 patients who later progressed to ophthalmopathy tested prospective prediction of ophthalmopathy. The paper describes TCR Vbeta CDR3 sequencing of 135 peripheral blood samples, made up of fewer than 50 ophthalmopathy patients, roughly 75 hyperthyroidism patients and some 17 progressor patients.

Stable Graves' hyperthyroidism was defined as no progression to ophthalmopathy during 18 months of follow-up. The hyperthyroidism patients were between 18 and 65 years old and newly diagnosed, with a disease duration of less than 2 months. Patients with uncontrolled infections, other autoimmune diseases, pregnancy or lactation were excluded. Diagnoses relied on clinical symptoms, serum thyroxine and TRAb, thyroid ultrasound and orbital computed tomography. Ficoll-Paque density gradient centrifugation was used to isolate PBMCs from around 10 ml of fresh peripheral blood. Total RNA was extracted with Trizol reagent, and quality was checked on an Agilent 2100 Bioanalyzer. What the work shows at the level of the full study, not this receptor alone: No statistical method was used to set the sample size in advance, and investigators knew the group allocation. Ophthalmopathy was separated from stable hyperthyroidism by a 13 V-J signature model, with around 90% sensitivity and approximately 81% specificity obtained in cross-validation and 80%/75% obtained in testing. In validation, the model predicted progression to ophthalmopathy with roughly 70% sensitivity and about 72% specificity, a median of around six months before onset. Most expanded thyroid clonotypes (frequency above 0.001) were also detected in blood, a finding suggesting that blood repertoires may reflect thyroid immune responses.

TCR beta CDR3 regions were amplified from RNA transcripts. The TCR CDR3 was subjected to a first round of RT-PCR using the HTBI primer set and the Qiagen OneStep RT-PCR kit. A second multiplex PCR round built the libraries, followed by size selection and purification. The libraries were sequenced on an Illumina HiSeq2000 using paired-end 100 bp reads. As for the authors' bioinformatics: SOAPnuke was used to process the raw data, removing reads that contained adapters or uncalled bases, had a mean Phred below 15, or lacked an exact match to the constant primer or identifier. High-quality paired reads were merged using COPE v1.2.5, and each unique nucleotide sequence was defined as a clonotype. MiTCR v1.1 was used to align the clonotypes against IMGT TRBV, TRBD and TRBJ reference segments. The analysis was restricted to V-J combinations with a frequency above 0.0001, which together covered 99.2% of the repertoires. A TCS score was defined as the ratio between F50 (clonal expansion) and ExV (chaos), using BLOSUM62-based TCRdist between CDR3 peptides within each V-J. Welch's t-statistics and random forest reduced 514 V-J features to 13, which were used in a naive Bayes classifier (R e1071). TCRdb handled the public reads itself, with Q25 trimming in fastp and clone calling in MiXCR, and kept productive beta chains. Each entry is one CDR3 protein sequence, shown with its most common DNA and genes. The V and J calls and clone size are TCRdb's, not the authors'. A total of some 300,000 distinct CDR3 sequences appear in this sample, roughly 15% of them only once. The biggest ten clones account for roughly 7.9% of the sample.

The rearrangement combines TRBV3-1 with TRBJ2-7; 11 bases in the middle match TRBD2. The TCR comes from a woman aged 40 to 55 with Graves' hyperthyroidism. Sequencing was carried out using blood. The sequenced DNA is TGTGCCAGCAGCCAAGAAGGTAGCGGGAGGGCCATATCCTACGAGCAGTACTTC. It codes for CASSQEGSGRAISYEQYF.